The following is a TCR beta chain sequence with its context. This entry belongs to a study of blood T cell repertoires in COVID-19. Clones were read by immunoSEQ multiplex PCR, and TCRdb kept only the in-frame ones, dropping some. This sample has 330,000 or so clones, with 88% found just once. Trimming removed 3 bases from V and 2 bases from J; junction bases left unmatched: 2. The CDR3 totals 15 residues. Germline CDR1 LNHDA, CDR2 SQIVND (reference sequence). The sample taken for sequencing was PBMCs or T cells enriched from blood (not recorded which). V and J are TRBV19 and TRBJ2-5, with 11 bases matching TRBD1. The sequence was obtained from a man younger than 40 who had recovered from COVID-19. The CDR3 DNA sequence: TGTGCCAGTAGTATTGGGACAGGGGGTCAAGAGACCCAGTACTTC. It is translated as CASSIGTGGQETQYF.